This T cell receptor beta chain was documented in a study of identical twins. About this clonotype: No antigen is known for it.

TCRdb used MiXCR to reprocess the 5' RACE reads, holding one entry per CDR3 protein. The table includes over 250,000 distinct CDR3 sequences, roughly 9.8% detected once. Study outcomes and limitations: It was out-of-frame TCR alpha sharing in monozygotic twins that models underestimated. Where out-of-frame alpha sequences were twin-shared, they showed excess low generation probability. Where beta out-of-frame sequences were concerned, excess twin sharing was weaker.

This sample also appeared in a second study, on yellow fever vaccine responses in identical twins.

Source material: CD8+ T cells sorted from blood. This TCR was recovered from a woman aged 18-35 years in good health.

In nucleotides, the CDR3 is TGTGCCAGCAGTTACGGGGCATCGTCCGAGCAGTACTTC. Protein sequence: CASSYGASSEQYF. The chain employs TRBV6-2 or TRBV6-3 and TRBJ2-7; D is perhaps TRBD1 (5 bases). Trimming removed 2 bases at V and 6 bases at J, with 11 bases between. Germline V lookup: CDR1 MNHEY, CDR2 SVGEGT. This CDR3 spans 13 amino acids.